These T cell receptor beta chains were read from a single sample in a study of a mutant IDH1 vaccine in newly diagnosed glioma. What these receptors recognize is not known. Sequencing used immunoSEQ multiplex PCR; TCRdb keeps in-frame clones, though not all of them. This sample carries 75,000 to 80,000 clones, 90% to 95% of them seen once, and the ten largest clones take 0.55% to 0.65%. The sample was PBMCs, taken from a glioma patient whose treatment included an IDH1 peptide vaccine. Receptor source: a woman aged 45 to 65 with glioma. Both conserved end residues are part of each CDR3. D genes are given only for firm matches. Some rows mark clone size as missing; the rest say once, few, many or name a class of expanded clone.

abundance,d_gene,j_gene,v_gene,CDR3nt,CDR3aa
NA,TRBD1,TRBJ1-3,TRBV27,TGTGCCAGCAGAGGACAGGGGCTTACTGGAAACACCATATATTTT,CASRGQGLTGNTIYF
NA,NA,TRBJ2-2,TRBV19,TGTGCCAGTAGTATAGACCTAGACACCGGGGAGCTGTTTTTT,CASSIDLDTGELFF
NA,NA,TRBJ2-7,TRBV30,TGTGCCTGGAGTGTACTTCTGGTCCCCTACGAGCAGTACTTC,CAWSVLLVPYEQYF
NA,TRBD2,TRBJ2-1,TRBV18,TGTGCCAGCTCACCACCGACTAGCGGGAGCTCCTACAATGAGCAGTTCTTC,CASSPPTSGSSYNEQFF
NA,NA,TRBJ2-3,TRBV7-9,TGTGCCAGCAGCCTGCGGACGGAGCGGAGGGGCACAGATACGCAGTATTTT,CASSLRTERRGTDTQYF
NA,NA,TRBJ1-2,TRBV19,TGTGCCAGTAGTATAGAGGCGGGGACGGGCTATGGCTACACCTTC,CASSIEAGTGYGYTF
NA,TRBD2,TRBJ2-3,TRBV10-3,TGTGCCATCAGTAAACTAGCGGGAGAGGGTACGCAGTATTTT,CAISKLAGEGTQYF
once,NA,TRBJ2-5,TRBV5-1,TGCGCCAGCAGCTTGGATGGTGGGGAGACCCAGTACTTC,CASSLDGGETQYF
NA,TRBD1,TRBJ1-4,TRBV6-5,TGTGCCAGCAGTAACGACAGGGGGCCTGAAAAACTGTTTTTT,CASSNDRGPEKLFF
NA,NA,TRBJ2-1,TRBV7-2,TGTGCCAGCAGCCCCTCCCCCCGACCCTACAATGAGCAGTTCTTC,CASSPSPRPYNEQFF
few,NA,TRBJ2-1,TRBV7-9,TGTGCCAGCAGCCCCAACGGACTCTTGCTATGGGGTGAGCAGTTCTTC,CASSPNGLLLWGEQFF
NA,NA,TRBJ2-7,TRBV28,TGTGCCAGCAGTTCCCCCGGGGACTGGGGAGGTGACGAGCAGTACTTC,CASSSPGDWGGDEQYF
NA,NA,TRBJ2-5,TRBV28,TGTGCCAGCAGTTTACCCCCGGAGGGCCGGGAGACCCAGTACTTC,CASSLPPEGRETQYF
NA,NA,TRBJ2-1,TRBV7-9,TGTGCCAGCAGTTTTTTCGGGGGACCTTACAATGAGCAGTTCTTC,CASSFFGGPYNEQFF
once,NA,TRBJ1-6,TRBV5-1,TGCGCCAGCAGCTTGTCCGGGCTCCCTGGCGATTCACCCCTCCACTTT,CASSLSGLPGDSPLHF
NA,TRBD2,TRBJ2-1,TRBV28,TGTGCCAGCAGTTTAGCGGGAGGGAAGAATGAGCAGTTCTTC,CASSLAGGKNEQFF
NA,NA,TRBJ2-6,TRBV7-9,TGTGCCAGCAGCCCGCCTGGGGCCAACGTCCTGACTTTC,CASSPPGANVLTF